A single sample gave rise to the 28 T cell receptor beta chains below, sequenced in a study of CD8 T cells in ankylosing spondylitis. Broader study findings: Among TCR beta sequences, a motif of eight highly homologous variants appeared characteristic of ankylosing spondylitis blood.

Their antigens are not known. TCRdb processed the 5' RACE reads anew with MiXCR; each CDR3 protein has one entry. Here the sample spans around 430,000 distinct CDR3 sequences, roughly 15% being singletons. Sample: blood, either unsorted or a sorted T cell fraction (not recorded which). Receptors originate from a male donor with ankylosing spondylitis.

For the CDR3, the DNA is TGCAGTGCTAGCTCCCAGGGGAGGCAGGGCCACGAGCAGTACTTC. The encoded protein is CSASSQGRQGHEQYF. J is TRBJ2-7 and V is TRBV20-1; possibly TRBD1 or TRBD2 for D (6 bases each). The CDR3 sequence is 15 residues long. V was trimmed by 3 bases and J by 5 bases, leaving 20 bases between them. The germline CDR1 and CDR2 sequences are DFQATT and SNEGSKA (reference sequence).

V is TRBV10-3 and J is TRBJ1-1; 8 bases agree with TRBD1. Germline V gene lookup returns CDR1 ENHRY and CDR2 SYGVKD. J was trimmed by 5 bases and V by 5 bases; bases with no gene match: 7. The CDR3 contains 14 residues. CDR3 loop: CAISPTGGGTEAFF. CDR3 bases: TGTGCCATCAGTCCCACAGGGGGAGGGACTGAAGCTTTCTTT.

This chain links TRBV27 with TRBJ2-2; 8 bases line up with TRBD1. CDR3 length: 16 amino acids. The V and J ends lost 0 bases and 1 base, in that order; junction bases with no gene match: 1. In germline, CDR1 is MNHEY, CDR2 SMNVEV (reference sequence). The CDR3 DNA follows: TGTGCCAGCAGTTTATCTGGACAGGGGAACACCGGGGAGCTGTTTTTT. Translating it yields CASSLSGQGNTGELFF.

The chain recombines TRBV27 with TRBJ2-7, with D possibly matching TRBD1 (6 bases). V lost 6 bases to trimming and J lost 0 bases, with 15 bases between them. Germline CDR1 is MNHEY and CDR2 is SMNVEV (reference sequence). This CDR3 comprises 15 residues. The CDR3 sequence is CASRPARGSSYEQYF. The CDR3 DNA sequence: TGTGCCAGCAGACCCGCGAGGGGGAGCTCCTACGAGCAGTACTTC.

This clonotype was seen only a few times. V and J are TRBV20-1 and TRBJ2-1; D is unclear. Trimming removed 3 bases from V and 4 bases from J, with 10 bases in between. Germline CDR1 and CDR2: DFQATT and SNEGSKA (reference sequence). This CDR3 region has 13 residues. The CDR3 DNA sequence: TGCAGTGCTAGGACGTCTCAATACAATGAGCAGTTCTTC. This codes for CSARTSQYNEQFF.

This clonotype was found a few times. The rearrangement uses TRBV20-1 and TRBJ2-3; the match to TRBD2 covers 7 bases. Germline V CDR1 and CDR2: DFQATT, SNEGSKA (reference sequence). The junction had 7 bases not matched to a gene; V was cut back by 3 bases and J by 4 bases. The CDR3 has 14 residues. CDR3 DNA sequence: TGCAGTGCTAGGAGGGAGGGCCGAGCAGATACGCAGTATTTT. This translates into CSARREGRADTQYF.

The chain uses TRBV4-1 and TRBJ2-4; D may be TRBD1 (6 bases). The CDR3 length is 15 residues. Germline CDR1 MGHRA, CDR2 YSYEKL. V lost 3 bases and J 0 bases, leaving 9 bases between the germline ends. The CDR3 spells CASSQRTEAKNIQYF. The CDR3 DNA follows: TGCGCCAGCAGCCAGAGGACAGAAGCCAAAAACATTCAGTACTTC.

This clonotype showed up just a few times. The DNA for the CDR3 is TGCAGTGCTAGAGATCCGGGGGTTTTGAAGACCCAGTACTTC. It translates to CSARDPGVLKTQYF. The rearrangement links TRBV20-1 to TRBJ2-5; D perhaps matches TRBD2 (6 bases). The CDR3 runs 14 residues. Germline V lookup: CDR1 DFQATT, CDR2 SNEGSKA (reference sequence). Deletions cut 0 bases from V and 6 bases from J, with 14 bases between.

This clonotype has more than one count but fewer than ten. V is TRBV5-1 and J is TRBJ1-5, with D possibly TRBD1 on 5 matching bases. The CDR3 contains 15 residues. Germline V gene lookup returns CDR1 SGHRS and CDR2 YFSETQ. Trimming pared 1 base from V and 7 bases from J, leaving 15 bases between. The DNA of the CDR3 is TGCGCCAGCAGCTTGACAGGACAAGCGGGCCAGCCCCAGCATTTT. The encoded protein is CASSLTGQAGQPQHF.

This clonotype showed up many times. The rearrangement links TRBV7-2 to TRBJ2-2; D possibly corresponds to TRBD2 (6 bases). Looked up from germline, CDR1 is SGHTA and CDR2 is FQGNSA. This CDR3 has 14 residues. The germline V and J ends were trimmed by 0 bases and 6 bases, with 8 bases remaining between them. DNA of the CDR3: TGTGCCAGCAGCTTAGCGACTAGTCCCGGGGAGCTGTTTTTT. Translating gives CASSLATSPGELFF.

In its sample, this clonotype was seen many times. The gene calls are TRBV5-1 and TRBJ2-7; 9 bases line up with TRBD2. The V and J ends lost 1 base and 0 bases, in that order; junction bases with no gene match: 5. Germline assignment: CDR1 SGHRS and CDR2 YFSETQ. CDR3 length: 16 residues. DNA for the CDR3: TGCGCCAGCAGCTTGACTAGCGGGCCCGCCTCCTACGAGCAGTACTTC. It translates to CASSLTSGPASYEQYF. The whole variable domain, remainder taken from reference TRBV5-1 and TRBJ2-7, is KAGVTQTPRYLIKTRGQQVTLSCSPISGHRSVSWYQQTPGQGLQFLFEYFSETQRNKGNFPGRFSGRQFSNSRSEMNVSTLELGDSALYLCASSLTSGPASYEQYFGPGTRLTVT.

The chain uses TRBV18 and TRBJ1-3; D possibly corresponds to TRBD1 (5 bases). V was shortened by 2 bases and J by 1 base, with 15 bases between the two germline ends. CDR1 and CDR2 (germline): KGHSH, LQKENI. The CDR3 is 17 residues long. In nucleotides, the CDR3 is TGTGCCAGCTCACCATGGGGACTCATGAAATCTGGAAACACCATATATTTT. Translation: CASSPWGLMKSGNTIYF.

This clonotype was recorded many times. J is TRBJ2-2 and V is TRBV29-1, with D possibly being TRBD1 (5 bases). This CDR3 region has 13 residues. V gave up 4 bases and J gave up 4 bases, with 10 bases separating them. The germline V gene has CDR1 SQVTM and CDR2 ANQGSEA. CDR3 sequence reads: CSVAGDSTGELFF. CDR3 DNA sequence: TGCAGCGTTGCAGGAGACAGCACCGGGGAGCTGTTTTTT.

The table lists this clonotype with a few counts. The chain carries TRBV20-1 and TRBJ2-7, with 8 nucleotides matching TRBD1. V lost 5 bases and J lost 0; bases outside the gene matches: 6. CDR1 and CDR2 from the germline V gene are DFQATT and SNEGSKA (reference sequence). This CDR3 contains 14 residues. DNA of the CDR3: TGCAGTGCTTCAGGGGGCCTTAGCTCCTACGAGCAGTACTTC. This encodes CSASGGLSSYEQYF.

The genes are TRBV11-3 and TRBJ2-1; no reliable D call. The V and J ends lost 5 bases and 8 bases respectively, with 22 bases between them. The CDR3 consists of 16 residues. Germline V gene sequence: CDR1 SGHNT, CDR2 YENEEA. The CDR3 spells CASSPDLGTLYDEQFF. The DNA for the CDR3 is TGTGCCAGCAGCCCCGACTTGGGTACGTTGTACGATGAGCAGTTCTTC.

This clonotype has just a few counts. J is TRBJ2-1 and V is TRBV7-3; D gene unclear. Looked up from germline, CDR1 is SGHTA and CDR2 is FQGTGA. With 5 bases removed from V and 4 bases from J, the gap between germline ends came to 15 bases. This CDR3 contains 15 residues. CDR3 sequence (DNA): TGTGCCAGCAGCGTAAGCAATGTTCGGTACAATGAGCAGTTCTTC. Translating it yields CASSVSNVRYNEQFF.

This clonotype was observed many times. The rearrangement uses TRBV29-1 and TRBJ2-7; D is unclear. This CDR3 contains 14 residues. Trimming removed 4 bases at V and 6 bases at J, with 19 bases between. Germline V CDR1 and CDR2: SQVTM, ANQGSEA. The CDR3 sequence: CSVAIDLQSREQYF. CDR3 DNA: TGCAGCGTTGCAATCGACCTGCAATCCCGCGAGCAGTACTTC.

This clonotype was counted between two and nine times. The V and J genes are TRBV20-1 and TRBJ1-2; D gene uncertain. The CDR3 sequence is 12 residues long. Looked up from germline, CDR1 is DFQATT and CDR2 is SNEGSKA (reference sequence). The V end lost 3 bases, the J end lost 5 bases, and 10 bases lay between the germline ends. CDR3 loop: CSASQRTYGYTF. Here the CDR3 DNA reads TGCAGTGCTAGTCAACGAACATATGGCTACACCTTC.

This clonotype was recorded a few times. V is TRBV3-1 and J is TRBJ2-5; the match to TRBD2 covers 7 bases. This CDR3 comprises 17 residues. V lost 0 bases to trimming and J lost 2 bases; unmatched junction nucleotides: 9. CDR1 LGHDT and CDR2 YNNKEL come from the germline V gene (reference sequence). In DNA, the CDR3 is TGTGCCAGCAGCCAAGACGGAGCGGGGAGACCGCAAGAGACCCAGTACTTC. Translated: CASSQDGAGRPQETQYF.

V gene TRBV5-1 combines with J gene TRBJ1-5; D is unresolved. The CDR3 extends over 15 amino acids. Germline-derived CDR1 and CDR2 are SGHRS and YFSETQ. V was pared by 1 base and J by 6 bases, with 14 bases between. The CDR3 protein is CASSLTPLNGQPQHF. The CDR3 DNA reads as TGCGCCAGCAGCTTGACTCCGTTAAACGGTCAGCCCCAGCATTTT.

In its sample, this clonotype was seen a few times. The gene calls are TRBV7-2 and TRBJ1-2; D may be TRBD1 (5 bases). Per the germline V gene, CDR1 is SGHTA and CDR2 is FQGNSA. V was pared by 5 bases and J by 2 bases, with 18 bases between. This CDR3 comprises 16 residues. CDR3 coding DNA: TGTGCCAGCAGCCCCCCCGAGGGGACCTTCAACTATGGCTACACCTTC. Translating gives CASSPPEGTFNYGYTF.

This clonotype was observed at least ten times. The gene calls are TRBV7-9 and TRBJ1-5, with 9 bases matching TRBD1. The germline V gene encodes CDR1 SEHNR and CDR2 FQNEAQ (reference sequence). This CDR3 has 14 residues. Trimming removed 6 bases from V and 5 bases from J; junction bases left unmatched: 5. In nucleotides, the CDR3 is TGTGCCAGCAGTCCGGACAGGGGAGATCAGCCCCAGCATTTT. Translated, it gives CASSPDRGDQPQHF.

V usage is TRBV6-2 or TRBV6-3 and J usage is TRBJ2-1; D possibly corresponds to TRBD2 (6 bases). CDR1 and CDR2 (germline): MNHEY, SVGEGT. This CDR3 region has 12 residues. Trimming pared 10 bases from V and 8 bases from J, leaving 15 bases between. The CDR3, as DNA: TGTGCCATCGGAGGGAAGGTTTATGAGCAGTTCTTC. This sequence encodes CAIGGKVYEQFF.

This clonotype was seen a few times. The V call is TRBV6-6, the J call TRBJ1-4, with D perhaps matching TRBD1 (6 bases). The CDR3 loop spans 13 amino acids. Germline CDR1 MNHNY, CDR2 SVGAGI (reference sequence). V was shortened by 6 bases and J by 7 bases, with 12 bases between the two germline ends. This CDR3 reads CASSTGNREKLFF. CDR3 sequence (DNA): TGTGCCAGCAGCACAGGGAACCGTGAAAAACTGTTTTTT.

This clonotype was counted only a few times. The V and J genes are TRBV12-3 or TRBV12-4 and TRBJ1-5; 11 bases align to TRBD1. The CDR3 sequence is 16 residues long. The trim removed 2 bases at V and 6 bases at J, leaving 6 bases unmatched. The CDR3 spells CASSLRGGQGAQPQHF. In DNA form, the CDR3 reads TGTGCCAGCAGTTTAAGAGGAGGACAGGGGGCTCAGCCCCAGCATTTT.

This clonotype was seen a handful of times. V is TRBV15 and J is TRBJ2-3; 9 bases are a match to TRBD2. This CDR3 contains 15 residues. Trimming cost V 8 bases and J 2 bases; bases outside gene matches: 8. CDR1 LNHNV and CDR2 YYDKDF come from the germline V gene (reference sequence). The CDR3 nucleotides read TGTGCCACCTGGAGCGGGGGGAGGTCCACAGATACGCAGTATTTT. It encodes CATWSGGRSTDTQYF.

V and J are TRBV20-1 and TRBJ1-1; D gene ambiguous. V was shortened by 5 bases and J by 1 base, with 8 bases between the two germline ends. The germline CDR1 and CDR2 sequences are DFQATT and SNEGSKA (reference sequence). The CDR3 is 12 residues long. CDR3 sequence reads: CSARVENTEAFF. CDR3 DNA sequence: TGCAGTGCTCGGGTGGAGAACACTGAAGCTTTCTTT.

This clonotype was detected only a few times. The chain carries TRBV7-9 and TRBJ2-7; unclear D gene. Deletions cut 3 bases from V and 5 bases from J, with 14 bases between. Germline V gene lookup returns CDR1 SEHNR and CDR2 FQNEAQ (reference sequence). The CDR3 length is 14 residues. CDR3: CASSFSAPVHEQYF. The CDR3 region has the DNA TGTGCCAGCAGCTTTTCCGCTCCGGTTCACGAGCAGTACTTC.